This TCR beta chain derives from a study of blood T cells in healthy people across ages. This clonotype occurred a few times. A sample-barcoded 5' primer and a J-beta primer mix were used in a second PCR of roughly 7 to 11 cycles. TCRdb redid the calling of the 5' RACE reads with MiXCR, one entry per CDR3 protein. The sample shows nearly 800,000 distinct CDR3 sequences, 56% of them seen only once. V lost 2 bases to trimming and J lost 0 bases, with 12 bases between them. Per germline, CDR1 SGHRS and CDR2 YFSETQ. The CDR3 spans 15 residues. The sample was blood. The source is a man aged 35 to 55 in good health. V and J are TRBV5-1 and TRBJ2-7; perhaps TRBD2 as D (6 bases). The CDR3 DNA sequence: TGCGCCAGCAGCTTCGGCGGGGCGGACTCCTACGAGCAGTACTTC. This translates into CASSFGGADSYEQYF. Supplemented by reference TRBV5-1 and TRBJ2-7, the full variable domain reads KAGVTQTPRYLIKTRGQQVTLSCSPISGHRSVSWYQQTPGQGLQFLFEYFSETQRNKGNFPGRFSGRQFSNSRSEMNVSTLELGDSALYLCASSFGGADSYEQYFGPGTRLTVT.